These 11 T cell receptor beta chains share one sample of origin, sequenced in a study of siplizumab effects on memory and regulatory T cells. Generated by immunoSEQ multiplex PCR, the TCRdb table keeps only in-frame clones and is missing some. The sample lists about 69,000 clones, approximately 89% occurring once. The sample was Tregs sorted from blood. These TCRs come from a human donor in good health.

The chain couples TRBV10-3 to TRBJ2-5; no clear D gene. Germline V gene lookup returns CDR1 ENHRY and CDR2 SYGVKD. The CDR3 has 13 amino acids. The V end was cut by 10 bases, the J end by 5 bases, with 17 bases between. DNA of the CDR3: TGTGCCACCTCGATCAACCTCCGGGAGACCCAGTACTTC. It specifies CATSINLRETQYF.

The rearrangement links TRBV20-1 to TRBJ2-2; D uncertain. The CDR3 sequence is 11 residues long. V shed 5 bases and J shed 10 bases, with 11 bases lying between them. Germline CDR1 is DFQATT and CDR2 is SNEGSKA (reference sequence). The CDR3: CSARRREELFF. In DNA, the CDR3 is TGCAGTGCTCGAAGACGTGAGGAGCTGTTTTTT.

The chain is built from TRBV29-1 and TRBJ2-6; D is undetermined. This CDR3 spans 12 amino acids. In germline, CDR1 is SQVTM, CDR2 ANQGSEA. The V end was cut by 7 bases, the J end by 0 bases, with 4 bases between. The CDR3 protein is CSANSGANVLTF. The CDR3 DNA reads as TGCAGCGCGAACTCTGGGGCCAACGTCCTGACTTTC.

The chain joins TRBV5-1 to TRBJ2-5; D uncertain. CDR3 length equals 12 residues. Germline V gene data show CDR1 as SGHRS and CDR2 as YFSETQ. With 0 bases removed from V and 7 bases from J, the gap between germline ends came to 7 bases. CDR3 DNA: TGCGCCAGCAGCTTGGCCTTAGGGACCCAGTACTTC. It encodes CASSLALGTQYF.

This chain links TRBV27 with TRBJ2-3, with D uncertain. Germline assignment: CDR1 MNHEY and CDR2 SMNVEV (reference sequence). The V end was cut by 4 bases, the J end by 3 bases, with 2 bases between. CDR3 length: 11 amino acids. The CDR3 sequence: CASSSTDTQYF. The CDR3 coding sequence is TGTGCCAGCAGTTCGACAGATACGCAGTATTTT.

This rearrangement joins TRBV19 to TRBJ2-1, with 11 nucleotides matching TRBD2. With V trimmed by 7 bases and J by 5 bases, 10 bases remained unmatched. The CDR3 sequence is 16 residues long. The germline V gene has CDR1 LNHDA and CDR2 SQIVND (reference sequence). The CDR3, as DNA: TGTGCCAGTAACCGCGGGACTAGCGGAATTGACAATGAGCAGTTCTTC. Protein sequence: CASNRGTSGIDNEQFF.

This clone was seen a few times. This CDR3 is CASSLSGIRAGELFF. The CDR3 DNA is TGTGCCAGCAGCCTTTCAGGGATCCGGGCCGGGGAGCTGTTTTTT. The V and J genes are TRBV28 and TRBJ2-2, with TRBD1 as a possible D gene (5 bases). Germline V gene data show CDR1 as MDHEN and CDR2 as SYDVKM. This CDR3 is built from 15 residues. V lost 6 bases, J lost 6 bases, and 17 bases lay in between.

The chain couples TRBV10-3 to TRBJ1-5; 8 bases fit TRBD1. With 6 bases clipped from V and 2 bases from J, the junction kept 3 bases outside the gene matches. Germline CDR1 ENHRY, CDR2 SYGVKD. This CDR3 spans 14 amino acids. CDR3 nucleotide sequence: TGTGCCATCAGAGAGACAGGGGGCAATCAGCCCCAGCATTTT. Translation: CAIRETGGNQPQHF.

The chain has TRBV5-1 and TRBJ2-1, with 7 nucleotides matching TRBD2. Germline values: CDR1 SGHRS, CDR2 YFSETQ. V gave up 3 bases and J gave up 7 bases; unmatched junction bases: 16. The CDR3 spans 17 residues. CDR3 residues: CASSSPLGGRAGNEQFF. The DNA of the CDR3 is TGCGCCAGCAGCTCTCCGCTCGGGGGGAGGGCCGGAAATGAGCAGTTCTTC.

In the case of this clone: At the DNA level, this CDR3 is encoded by other sequences in the same sample as well. The chain joins TRBV5-1 to TRBJ2-2; the D is unclear. This CDR3 has 12 amino acids. The V end lost 2 bases, the J end lost 6 bases, and 5 bases lay between the germline ends. From germline, CDR1 is SGHRS and CDR2 YFSETQ. CDR3 protein: CASSLGAGELFF. The CDR3 bases are TGCGCCAGCAGCTTAGGAGCCGGGGAGCTGTTTTTT.

J is TRBJ1-1 and V is TRBV29-1; D gene uncertain. The CDR3 length is 15 residues. The V end was cut by 0 bases, the J end by 2 bases, with 13 bases between. From germline, CDR1 is SQVTM and CDR2 ANQGSEA. CDR3: CSVEDLPGTNTEAFF. The CDR3 DNA reads as TGCAGCGTTGAAGATTTACCAGGCACCAACACTGAAGCTTTCTTT.